The 7 T cell receptor beta chains presented below share a single source sample, sequenced in a study of naive and memory T cell subsets. Both TRBC1 and TRBC2 were covered by a beta constant-region primer of two equimolar oligonucleotides. TCRdb called the UMI-ligation and nested PCR reads again in MiXCR, with one record for every CDR3 protein. Among 4,500 or so distinct CDR3 sequences listed, around 6.9% were seen once. The material sequenced was CD4+ TEMRA cells from blood. Subset noted: effector memory re-expressing CD45RA, CD45RA+ CD27-. The receptors originated from a human donor in good health.

Points on this clonotype: At one end, the junction sequence differs from germline, possibly due to a read error. The rearrangement links TRBV24-1 to TRBJ2-4, with TRBD1 identical over 12 bases. CDR3 length: 15 amino acids. Germline CDR1 and CDR2: KGHDR and SFDVKD. CDR3 protein: CAISGGQGAENIQYF. DNA of the CDR3: TGTGCCATCAGTGGGGGACAGGGGGCAGAAAACATTCAGTACTTC.

This clonotype was recorded many times. The chain has TRBV5-1 and TRBJ1-1; 8 positions match TRBD1. CDR1 and CDR2 from the germline V gene are SGHRS and YFSETQ. This CDR3 has 14 residues. Trimming cost V 3 bases and J 2 bases; bases outside gene matches: 3. CDR3 loop: CASSSTGGNTEAFF. DNA of the CDR3: TGCGCCAGCAGCTCCACAGGGGGTAACACTGAAGCTTTCTTT.

This clonotype is categorized as medium-sized. The chain links TRBV12-3 or TRBV12-4 to TRBJ2-7; 7 nucleotides align to TRBD2. The CDR3 consists of 13 residues. The J segment lost 4 bases and the V segment lost 6 bases, leaving 6 bases of the junction unmatched. CDR3 DNA: TGTGCCAGCAGCCCGACTAGCCTGTACGAGCAGTACTTC. Encoded protein: CASSPTSLYEQYF.

There are many counts of this clonotype. V usage is TRBV12-3 or TRBV12-4 and J usage is TRBJ2-3; 9 bases match TRBD2. The CDR3 is 19 residues long. Trimming cost V 4 bases and J 0 bases; bases outside gene matches: 14. CDR3 sequence: CASSWSGGLAGSSTDTQYF. CDR3 coding DNA: TGTGCCAGCAGTTGGAGTGGTGGCCTAGCGGGGAGTAGCACAGATACGCAGTATTTT.

This clonotype was detected ten times or more. This chain connects TRBV27 to TRBJ2-3; 10 bases match TRBD2. Germline-derived CDR1 and CDR2 are MNHEY and SMNVEV (reference sequence). The junction had 10 bases not matched to a gene; V was cut back by 2 bases and J by 2 bases. The CDR3 length is 18 residues. In DNA form, the CDR3 reads TGTGCCAGCAGTTTAACGTCCCGGACTAGCGGATTCACAGATACGCAGTATTTT. This translates into CASSLTSRTSGFTDTQYF.

This clonotype rates as medium-sized. As DNA, the CDR3 is TGCAGCGCGGTACGGGACGGCTGGGGCGAGCAGTACTTC. Its translation is CSAVRDGWGEQYF. This chain links TRBV29-1 with TRBJ2-7, with D perhaps TRBD1 or TRBD2 (5 bases each). V gave up 7 bases and J gave up 6 bases, with 19 bases separating them. Germline CDR1 reads SQVTM; CDR2 reads ANQGSEA. This CDR3 spans 13 amino acids.

This clonotype has just one count. The chain links TRBV27 to TRBJ2-7; D remains ambiguous. Germline V gives CDR1 MNHEY, CDR2 SMNVEV (reference sequence). The ends were cut back, 6 bases at V and 1 base at J, with 19 bases in the middle. The CDR3 has 16 amino acids. The CDR3: CASRPTIQRTSYEQYF. In DNA, the CDR3 is TGTGCCAGCAGGCCAACAATCCAGCGAACGTCCTACGAGCAGTACTTC.